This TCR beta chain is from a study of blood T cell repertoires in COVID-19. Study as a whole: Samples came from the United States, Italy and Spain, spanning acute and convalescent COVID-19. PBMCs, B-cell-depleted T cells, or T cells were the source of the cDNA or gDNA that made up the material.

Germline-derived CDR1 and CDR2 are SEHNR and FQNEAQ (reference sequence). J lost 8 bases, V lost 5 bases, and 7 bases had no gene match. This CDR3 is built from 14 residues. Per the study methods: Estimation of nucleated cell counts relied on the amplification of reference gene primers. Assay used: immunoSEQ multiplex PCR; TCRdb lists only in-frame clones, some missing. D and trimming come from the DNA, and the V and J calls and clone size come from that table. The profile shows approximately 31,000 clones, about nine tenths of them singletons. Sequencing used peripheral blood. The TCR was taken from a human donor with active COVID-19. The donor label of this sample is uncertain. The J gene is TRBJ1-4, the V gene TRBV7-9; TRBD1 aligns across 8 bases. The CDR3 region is CASSPGQGEEKLFF. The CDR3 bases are TGTGCCAGCAGCCCAGGACAGGGAGAGGAAAAACTGTTTTTT.